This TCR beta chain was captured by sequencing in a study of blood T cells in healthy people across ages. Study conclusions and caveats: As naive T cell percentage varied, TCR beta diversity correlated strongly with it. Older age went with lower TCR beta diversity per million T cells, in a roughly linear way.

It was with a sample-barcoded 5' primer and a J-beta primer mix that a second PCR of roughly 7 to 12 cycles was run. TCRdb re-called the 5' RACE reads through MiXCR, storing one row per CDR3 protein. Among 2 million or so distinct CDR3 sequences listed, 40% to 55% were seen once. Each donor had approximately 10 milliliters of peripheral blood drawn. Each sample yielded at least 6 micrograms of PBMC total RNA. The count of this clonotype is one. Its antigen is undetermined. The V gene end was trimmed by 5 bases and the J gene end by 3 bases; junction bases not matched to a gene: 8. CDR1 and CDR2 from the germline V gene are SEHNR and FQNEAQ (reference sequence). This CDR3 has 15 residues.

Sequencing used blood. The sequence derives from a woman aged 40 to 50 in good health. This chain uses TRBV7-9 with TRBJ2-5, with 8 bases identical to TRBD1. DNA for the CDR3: TGTGCCAGCAGCCCGCGGACAGGGTGGGAAGAGACCCAGTACTTC. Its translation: CASSPRTGWEETQYF.